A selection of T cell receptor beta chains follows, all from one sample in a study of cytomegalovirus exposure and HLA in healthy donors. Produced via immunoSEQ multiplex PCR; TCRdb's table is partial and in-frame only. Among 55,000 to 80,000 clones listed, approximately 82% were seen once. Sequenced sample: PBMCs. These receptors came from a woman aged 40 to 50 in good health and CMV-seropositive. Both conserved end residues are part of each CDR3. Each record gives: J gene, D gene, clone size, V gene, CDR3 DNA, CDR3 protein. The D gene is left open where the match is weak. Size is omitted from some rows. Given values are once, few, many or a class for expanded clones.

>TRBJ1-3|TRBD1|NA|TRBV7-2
TGTGCCAGCGGACAGGGTACAAACACCATATATTTT
CASGQGTNTIYF
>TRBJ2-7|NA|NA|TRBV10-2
TGCGCCAGCAGCTGGACAGGGAGGGACGAGCAGTACTTC
CASSWTGRDEQYF
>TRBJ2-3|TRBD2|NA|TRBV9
TGTGCCAGCAGCGTAGGGGGGGGACCAGGAGATACGCAGTATTTT
CASSVGGGPGDTQYF
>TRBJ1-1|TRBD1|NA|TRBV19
TGTGCCAGTAGATCCACAGGGGGCAAAAAGGACACTGAAGCTTTCTTT
CASRSTGGKKDTEAFF
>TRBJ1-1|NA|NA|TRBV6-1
TGTGCCAGCATACGACTGACGAACACTGAAGCTTTCTTT
CASIRLTNTEAFF
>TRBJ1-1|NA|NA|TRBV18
TGTGCCAGCTCACCACAGGGGATGAACACTGAAGCTTTCTTT
CASSPQGMNTEAFF
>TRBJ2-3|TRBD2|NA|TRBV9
TGTGCCAGCAGCGCCCCGGGGGGGCCCAGCACAGATACGCAGTATTTT
CASSAPGGPSTDTQYF
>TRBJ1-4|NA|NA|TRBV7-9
TGTGCCAGCAGCTCGACGAGGGGACTAAATGAAAAACTGTTTTTT
CASSSTRGLNEKLFF
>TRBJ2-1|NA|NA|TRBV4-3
TGCGCCAGCAGCCAAGATATTAGATCCTACAATGAGCAGTTCTTC
CASSQDIRSYNEQFF
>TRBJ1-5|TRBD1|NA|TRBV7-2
TGTGCCAGCAGCTTAGGAGGGGGGGGACAGGGGAATCAGCCCCAGCATTTT
CASSLGGGGQGNQPQHF
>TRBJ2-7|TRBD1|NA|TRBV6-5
TGTGCCAGCAGTTACAGGGACAGGTCCTACGAGCAGTACTTC
CASSYRDRSYEQYF
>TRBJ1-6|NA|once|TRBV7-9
TGTGCCAGCAGCTCCGGGGAGCCCCTCCACTTT
CASSSGEPLHF
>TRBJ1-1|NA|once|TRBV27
TGTGCCAGCAGGAGGCAGGGGACTGAAGCTTTCTTT
CASRRQGTEAFF
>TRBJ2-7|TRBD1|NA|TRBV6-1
TGTGCCAGCAACACCGGGACAGGGGTAACCGAGCAGTACTTC
CASNTGTGVTEQYF
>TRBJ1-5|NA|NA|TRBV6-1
TGTGCCAGCAGTGAAAAAGCGGGAGACAATCAGCCCCAGCATTTT
CASSEKAGDNQPQHF
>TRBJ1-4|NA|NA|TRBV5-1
TGCGCCAGCAGCTTACACCGGGACGGGGGGGGAAAACTGTTTTTT
CASSLHRDGGGKLFF
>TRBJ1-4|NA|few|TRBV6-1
TGTGCCAGCAGTGAAGAGGGAACGGGGGAAAAACTGTTTTTT
CASSEEGTGEKLFF
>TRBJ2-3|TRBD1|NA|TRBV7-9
TGTGCCAGCAGCAAAAACCAGGGGGCAGATACGCAGTATTTT
CASSKNQGADTQYF
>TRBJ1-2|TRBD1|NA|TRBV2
TGTGCCAGCAGTTGGGACAGGGGCTACACCTTC
CASSWDRGYTF
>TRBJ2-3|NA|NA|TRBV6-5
TGTGCCAGCAAACTAGGTGGCACAGATACGCAGTATTTT
CASKLGGTDTQYF
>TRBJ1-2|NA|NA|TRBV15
TGTGCCACCAGCATGACAGGTGACGGCTACACCTTC
CATSMTGDGYTF
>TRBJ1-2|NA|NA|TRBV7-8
TGTGCCAGCAGTTTGACAGGTTACTATGGCTACACCTTC
CASSLTGYYGYTF
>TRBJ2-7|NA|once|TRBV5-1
TGCGCCAGCAGCGGGGCAGGTCAATCCTACGAGCAGCACTTC
CASSGAGQSYEQHF
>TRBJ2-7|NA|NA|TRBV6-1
TGTGCCAGCAGTGCGGACAGCTTCTACGAGCAGTACTTC
CASSADSFYEQYF
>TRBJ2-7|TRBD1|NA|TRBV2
TGTGCCAGCTCGGCCCCGGGACAGGGATTGCACGAGCAGTACTTC
CASSAPGQGLHEQYF
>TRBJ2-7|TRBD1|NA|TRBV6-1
TGTGCCAGCAGCAAGGGACAGGGGATTGGAGAGCAGTACTTC
CASSKGQGIGEQYF
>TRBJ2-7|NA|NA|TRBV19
TGTGCCAGTAGTCCCACTTATAATCCGGAGCAGTACTTC
CASSPTYNPEQYF
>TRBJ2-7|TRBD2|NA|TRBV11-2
TGTGCCAGCAGCTCCCTAGCGGGGGGAACCTACGAGCAGTACTTC
CASSSLAGGTYEQYF
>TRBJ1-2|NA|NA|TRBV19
TGTGCCAGTCAAATTTACAGGGATAAGAACTATGGCTACACCTTC
CASQIYRDKNYGYTF
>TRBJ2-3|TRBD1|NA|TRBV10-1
TGCGCCAGCAGTGAGACAGGGGTGGATACGCAGTATTTT
CASSETGVDTQYF
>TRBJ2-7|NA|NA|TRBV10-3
TGTGCCATCAGCCCACCCCGGACACATACCTACGAGCAGTACTTC
CAISPPRTHTYEQYF
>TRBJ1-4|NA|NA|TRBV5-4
TGTGCCAGCGGGGCCGGGGGAGGAGGAACTAATGAAAAACTGTTTTTT
CASGAGGGGTNEKLFF
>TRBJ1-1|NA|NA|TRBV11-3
TGTGCCAGCAGCTTGGGGGGGAACACTGAAGCTTTCTTT
CASSLGGNTEAFF
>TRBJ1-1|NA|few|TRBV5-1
TGCGCCAGCGGTCCACCGGGGGACACTGAAGCTTTCTTT
CASGPPGDTEAFF
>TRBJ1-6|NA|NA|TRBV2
TGTGCCAGCAGACTGACAGCATATAATTCACCCCTCCACTTT
CASRLTAYNSPLHF
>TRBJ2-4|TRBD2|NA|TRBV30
TGTGCCTGGAGGCTCCGGGGGGGAAAAAACATTCAGTACTTC
CAWRLRGGKNIQYF
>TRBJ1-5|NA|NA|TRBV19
TGTGCCAGTAGTATAGGTCCCCAGGAGGTGAAGCCCCAGCATTTT
CASSIGPQEVKPQHF
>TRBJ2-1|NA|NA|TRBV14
TGTGTCAGCAGCCAAGGGCCGGGGAGCTCCTACAATGAGCAGTTCTTC
CVSSQGPGSSYNEQFF
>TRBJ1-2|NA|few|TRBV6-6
TGTGCCAGCAGTTACTCTCAGGTCAACTATGGCTACACCTTC
CASSYSQVNYGYTF
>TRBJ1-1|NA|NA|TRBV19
TGTGCCAGTAGTACGTCGATTCGGGGGGCGAACACTGAAGCTTTCTTT
CASSTSIRGANTEAFF
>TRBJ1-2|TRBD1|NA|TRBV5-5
TGTGCCAGCTCACTACAGGGGGCTGGCTATGGCTACACCTTC
CASSLQGAGYGYTF
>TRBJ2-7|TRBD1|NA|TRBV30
TGTGCCTGGAGTCTAAAAACAGGGGGGCAGTACTTC
CAWSLKTGGQYF
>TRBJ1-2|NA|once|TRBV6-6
TGTGCCAGCAGTCGCCTGAGCGGAAGGGCGGATGGCTACACCTTC
CASSRLSGRADGYTF
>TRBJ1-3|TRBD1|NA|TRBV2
TGTGCCAGCAGCCCCGGGACAGTGACTGGAAACACCATATATTTT
CASSPGTVTGNTIYF
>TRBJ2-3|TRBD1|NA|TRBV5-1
TGCGCCAGCAGCCCCCGGGACAGGGGCACAGATACGCAGTATTTT
CASSPRDRGTDTQYF
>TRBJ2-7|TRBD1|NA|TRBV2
TGTGCCAGCAGATCCGGGACAGGGTCCTACGAGCAGTACTTC
CASRSGTGSYEQYF
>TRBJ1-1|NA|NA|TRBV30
TGTGCCTGGAGCCCCAGGCGGGGTTCCACTGAAGCTTTCTTT
CAWSPRRGSTEAFF
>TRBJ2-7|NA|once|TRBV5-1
TGCGCCAGCAGCTCAAGTCCTGCGGGGGCGACTACCCACGAGCAGTACTTC
CASSSSPAGATTHEQYF
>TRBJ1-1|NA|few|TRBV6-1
TGTGCCAGCAGGGGGACTGATAACACTGAAGCTTTCTTT
CASRGTDNTEAFF
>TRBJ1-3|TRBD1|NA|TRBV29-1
TGCAGCGCCAGCCGGGACAGGAGCTCTGGAAACACCATATATTTT
CSASRDRSSGNTIYF
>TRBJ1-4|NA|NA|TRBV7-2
TGTGCCAGCAGCACGTCAGGGGTTGAGGAAAAACTGTTTTTT
CASSTSGVEEKLFF
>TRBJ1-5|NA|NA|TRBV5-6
TGTGCCAGCAGCTTGATCGGGCAGGGTGTCAATCAGCCCCAGCATTTT
CASSLIGQGVNQPQHF
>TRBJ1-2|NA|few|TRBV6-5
TGTGCCAGCAGTGAATCCGCTGCCTACCGTGGCTACACCTTC
CASSESAAYRGYTF
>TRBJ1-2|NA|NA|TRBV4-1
TGCGCCAGCAGCCAAGATATCTTCGGCGAGACAGGCCCCAGGTATGGCTACACCTTC
CASSQDIFGETGPRYGYTF